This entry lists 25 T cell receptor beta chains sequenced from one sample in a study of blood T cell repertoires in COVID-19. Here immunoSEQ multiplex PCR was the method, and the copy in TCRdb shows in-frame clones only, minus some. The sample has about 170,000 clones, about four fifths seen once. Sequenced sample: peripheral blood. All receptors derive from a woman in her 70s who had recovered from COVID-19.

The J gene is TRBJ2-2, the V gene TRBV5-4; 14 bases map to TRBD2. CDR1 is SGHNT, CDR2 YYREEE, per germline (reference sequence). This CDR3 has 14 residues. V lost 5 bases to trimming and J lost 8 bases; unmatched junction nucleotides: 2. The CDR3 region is CASRGLAGEGELFF. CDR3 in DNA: TGTGCCAGCAGGGGACTAGCGGGAGAGGGGGAGCTGTTTTTT.

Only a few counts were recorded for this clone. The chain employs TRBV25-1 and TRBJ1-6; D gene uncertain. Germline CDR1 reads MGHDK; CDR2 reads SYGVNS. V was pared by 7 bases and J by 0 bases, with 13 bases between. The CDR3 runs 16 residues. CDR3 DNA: TGTGCCAGCAAGGGAGGGTCCGGCTCCTATAATTCACCCCTCCACTTT. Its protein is CASKGGSGSYNSPLHF.

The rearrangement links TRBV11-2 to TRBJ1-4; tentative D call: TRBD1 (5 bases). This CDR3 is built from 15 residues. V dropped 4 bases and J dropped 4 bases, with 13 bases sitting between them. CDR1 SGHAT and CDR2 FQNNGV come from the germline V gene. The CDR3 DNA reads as TGTGCCAGCAGCTCCGTCAAGGGGCTTAATGAAAAACTGTTTTTT. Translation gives CASSSVKGLNEKLFF.

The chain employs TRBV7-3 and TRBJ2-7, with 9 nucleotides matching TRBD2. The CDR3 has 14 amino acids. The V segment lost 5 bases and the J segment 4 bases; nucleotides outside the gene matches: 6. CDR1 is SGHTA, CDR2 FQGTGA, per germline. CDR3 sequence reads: CASSPTGLAYEQYF. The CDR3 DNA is TGTGCCAGCAGCCCAACGGGACTAGCTTACGAGCAGTACTTC.

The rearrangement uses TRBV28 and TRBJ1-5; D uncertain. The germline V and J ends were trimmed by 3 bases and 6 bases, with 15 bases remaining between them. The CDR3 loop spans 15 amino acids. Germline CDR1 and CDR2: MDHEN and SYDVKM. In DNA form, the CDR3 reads TGTGCCAGCAGTTTGAGGGCAGCCCGAGGTCAGCCCCAGCATTTT. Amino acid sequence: CASSLRAARGQPQHF.

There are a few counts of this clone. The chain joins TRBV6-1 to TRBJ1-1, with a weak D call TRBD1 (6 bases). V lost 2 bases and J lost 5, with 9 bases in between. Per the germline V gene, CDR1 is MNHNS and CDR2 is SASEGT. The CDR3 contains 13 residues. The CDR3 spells CASSEQGFTEAFF. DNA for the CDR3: TGTGCCAGCAGTGAACAGGGGTTTACTGAAGCTTTCTTT.

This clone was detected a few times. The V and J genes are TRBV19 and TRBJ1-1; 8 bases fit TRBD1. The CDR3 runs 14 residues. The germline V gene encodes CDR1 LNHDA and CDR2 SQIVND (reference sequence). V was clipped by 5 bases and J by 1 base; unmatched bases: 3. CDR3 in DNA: TGTGCCAGTAGTCCAGGACAGGGGAACACTGAAGCTTTCTTT. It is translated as CASSPGQGNTEAFF.

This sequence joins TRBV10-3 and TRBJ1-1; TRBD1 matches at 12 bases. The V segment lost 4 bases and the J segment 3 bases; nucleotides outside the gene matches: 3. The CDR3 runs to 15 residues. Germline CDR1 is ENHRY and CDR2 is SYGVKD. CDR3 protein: CAISGDRGQDTEAFF. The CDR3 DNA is TGTGCCATCAGTGGGGACAGGGGGCAGGACACTGAAGCTTTCTTT.

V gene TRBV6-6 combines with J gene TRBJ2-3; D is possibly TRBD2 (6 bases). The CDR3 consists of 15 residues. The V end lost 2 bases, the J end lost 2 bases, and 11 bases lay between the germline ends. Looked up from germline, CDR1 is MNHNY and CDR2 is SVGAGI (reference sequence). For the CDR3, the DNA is TGTGCCAGCAGTTACCATAGCGGTTACACAGATACGCAGTATTTT. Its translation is CASSYHSGYTDTQYF.

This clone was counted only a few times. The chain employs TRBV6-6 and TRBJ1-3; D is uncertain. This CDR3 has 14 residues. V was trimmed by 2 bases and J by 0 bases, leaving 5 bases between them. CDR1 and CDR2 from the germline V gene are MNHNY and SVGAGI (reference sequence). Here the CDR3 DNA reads TGTGCCAGCAGTTACCTCGGCTCTGGAAACACCATATATTTT. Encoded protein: CASSYLGSGNTIYF.

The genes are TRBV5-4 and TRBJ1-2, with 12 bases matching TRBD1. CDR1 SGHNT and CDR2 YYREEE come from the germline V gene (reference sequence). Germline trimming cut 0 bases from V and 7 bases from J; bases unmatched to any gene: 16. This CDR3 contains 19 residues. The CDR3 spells CASSLGAGTGGARPSGYTF. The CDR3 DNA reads TGTGCCAGCAGCTTGGGGGCCGGGACAGGGGGCGCCCGCCCGAGTGGCTACACCTTC. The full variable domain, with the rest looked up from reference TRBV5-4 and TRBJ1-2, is ETGVTQSPTHLIKTRGQQVTLRCSSQSGHNTVSWYQQALGQGPQFIFQYYREEENGRGNFPPRFSGLQFPNYSSELNVNALELDDSALYLCASSLGAGTGGARPSGYTFGSGTRLTVV.

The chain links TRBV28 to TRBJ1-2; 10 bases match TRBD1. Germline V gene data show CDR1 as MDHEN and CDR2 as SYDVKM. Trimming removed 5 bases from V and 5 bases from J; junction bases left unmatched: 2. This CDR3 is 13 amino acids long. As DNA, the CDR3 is TGTGCCAGCAGTCTGGGACAGGGGTATGGCTACACCTTC. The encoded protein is CASSLGQGYGYTF.

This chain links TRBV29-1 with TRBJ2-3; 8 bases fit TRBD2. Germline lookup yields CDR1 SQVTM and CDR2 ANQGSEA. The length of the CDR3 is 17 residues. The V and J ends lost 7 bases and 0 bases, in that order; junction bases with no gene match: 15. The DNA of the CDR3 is TGCAGCGGCGCCTCGGGGGCTAGCGGGCCCAGCACAGATACGCAGTATTTT. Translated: CSGASGASGPSTDTQYF.

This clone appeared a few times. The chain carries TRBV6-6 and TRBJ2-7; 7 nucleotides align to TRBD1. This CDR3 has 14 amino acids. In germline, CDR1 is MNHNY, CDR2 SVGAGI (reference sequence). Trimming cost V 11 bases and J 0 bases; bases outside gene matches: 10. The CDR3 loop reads CAATARQGSYEQYF. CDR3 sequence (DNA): TGTGCCGCGACCGCTCGACAGGGCTCCTACGAGCAGTACTTC.

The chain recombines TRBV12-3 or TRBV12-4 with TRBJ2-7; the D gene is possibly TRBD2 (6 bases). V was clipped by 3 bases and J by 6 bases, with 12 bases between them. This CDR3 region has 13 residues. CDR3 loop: CASSLEGAREQYF. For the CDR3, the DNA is TGTGCCAGCAGTTTGGAGGGTGCCCGCGAGCAGTACTTC.

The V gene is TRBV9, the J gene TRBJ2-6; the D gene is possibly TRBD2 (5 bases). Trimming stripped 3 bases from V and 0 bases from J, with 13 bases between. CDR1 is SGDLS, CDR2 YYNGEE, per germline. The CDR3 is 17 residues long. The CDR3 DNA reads TGTGCCAGCAGCGGCAGCCCCACTAGCTCTGGGGCCAACGTCCTGACTTTC. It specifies CASSGSPTSSGANVLTF.

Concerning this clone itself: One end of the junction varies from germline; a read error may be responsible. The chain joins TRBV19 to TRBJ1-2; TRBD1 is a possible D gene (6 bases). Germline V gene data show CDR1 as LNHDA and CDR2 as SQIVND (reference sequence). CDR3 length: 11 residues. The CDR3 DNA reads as TGTGCCAGTACCGCCCGGGGGGGGCCCGCCTTC. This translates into CASTARGGPAF.

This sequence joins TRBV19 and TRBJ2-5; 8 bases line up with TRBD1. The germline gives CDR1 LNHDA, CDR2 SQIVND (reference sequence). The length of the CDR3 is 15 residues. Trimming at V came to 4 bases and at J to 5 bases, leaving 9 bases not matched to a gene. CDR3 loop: CASSTGAGGRETQYF. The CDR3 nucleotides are TGTGCCAGTAGTACCGGGGCAGGGGGCCGGGAGACCCAGTACTTC.

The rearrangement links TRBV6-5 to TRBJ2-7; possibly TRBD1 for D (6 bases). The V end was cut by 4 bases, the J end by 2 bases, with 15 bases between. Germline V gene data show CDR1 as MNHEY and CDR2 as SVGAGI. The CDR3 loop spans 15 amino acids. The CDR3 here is CASSSSRGRPYEQYF. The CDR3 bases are TGTGCCAGCAGTTCATCCAGGGGACGGCCCTACGAGCAGTACTTC.

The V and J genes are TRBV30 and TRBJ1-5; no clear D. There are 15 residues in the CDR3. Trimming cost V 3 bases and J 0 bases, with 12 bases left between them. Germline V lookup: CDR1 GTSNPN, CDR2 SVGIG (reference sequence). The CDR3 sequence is CAWSRGELSNQPQHF. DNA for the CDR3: TGTGCCTGGAGCCGGGGAGAGCTTAGCAATCAGCCCCAGCATTTT.

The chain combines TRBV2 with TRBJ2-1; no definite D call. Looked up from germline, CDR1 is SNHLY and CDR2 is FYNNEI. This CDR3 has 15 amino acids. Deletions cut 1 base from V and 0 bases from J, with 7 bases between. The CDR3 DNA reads TGTGCCAGCAGTGAAGGGCCCAGCTCCTACAATGAGCAGTTCTTC. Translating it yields CASSEGPSSYNEQFF.

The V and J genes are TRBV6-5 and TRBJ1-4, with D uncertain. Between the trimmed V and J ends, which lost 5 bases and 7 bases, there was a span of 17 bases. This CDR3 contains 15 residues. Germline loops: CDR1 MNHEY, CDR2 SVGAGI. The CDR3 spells CASSPLRGLGEKLFF. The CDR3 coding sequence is TGTGCCAGCAGTCCCCTCCGGGGATTAGGTGAAAAACTGTTTTTT.

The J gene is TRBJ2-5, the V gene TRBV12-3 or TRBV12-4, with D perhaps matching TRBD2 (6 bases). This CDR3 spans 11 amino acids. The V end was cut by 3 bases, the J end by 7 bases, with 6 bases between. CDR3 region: CASSLGGTQYF. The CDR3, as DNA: TGTGCCAGCAGTTTGGGGGGGACCCAGTACTTC.

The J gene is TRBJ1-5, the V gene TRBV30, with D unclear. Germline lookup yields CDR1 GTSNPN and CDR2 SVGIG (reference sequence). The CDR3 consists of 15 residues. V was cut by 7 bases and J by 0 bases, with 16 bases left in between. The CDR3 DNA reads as TGTGCCTCCGGGAAGGCAGACTATAGCAATCAGCCCCAGCATTTT. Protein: CASGKADYSNQPQHF.

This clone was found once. This chain's CDR3 is CASSFGVRDPWYF. As DNA, the CDR3 is TGTGCCAGCAGCTTCGGGGTCCGCGACCCCTGGTACTTC. The rearrangement joins TRBV5-8 to TRBJ2-7, with a tentative D call TRBD2 (5 bases). V dropped 2 bases and J dropped 12 bases, with 18 bases sitting between them. Germline V gene sequence: CDR1 SGHTS, CDR2 YDEGEE. The CDR3 spans 13 residues.